These 28 T cell receptor beta chains were sequenced from one sample in a study of T cells in localized non-small cell lung cancer. Measured with immunoSEQ multiplex PCR; TCRdb has only the in-frame clones, and not every one. Of more than 50,000 clones listed, approximately 80% are singletons. The input for sequencing was peripheral blood, taken before any cancer treatment. Source of these receptors: an older female donor with stage II squamous cell lung carcinoma.

J is TRBJ1-1 and V is TRBV6-1; no clear D gene. This CDR3 is built from 10 residues. In germline, CDR1 is MNHNS, CDR2 SASEGT. V lost 6 bases and J lost 7, with 6 bases in between. CDR3 sequence: CASRQLEAFF. The CDR3 nucleotides are TGTGCCAGCAGACAGCTTGAAGCTTTCTTT.

The chain has TRBV6-4 and TRBJ1-5; the D gene is possibly TRBD1 (5 bases). From germline, CDR1 is MRHNA and CDR2 SNTAGT. Trimming took off 6 bases at V and 2 bases at J, with 23 bases between the two ends. This CDR3 spans 18 amino acids. For the CDR3, the DNA is TGTGCCAGCAGGGGCCGGGACCGAGCTGCATTGGGCAATCAGCCCCAGCATTTT. Translated: CASRGRDRAALGNQPQHF.

The chain combines TRBV6-4 with TRBJ1-2; D is unresolved. The V end was cut by 3 bases, the J end by 5 bases, with 13 bases between. The CDR3 contains 14 residues. The V gene's germline CDR1 is MRHNA and CDR2 SNTAGT. The DNA of the CDR3 is TGTGCCAGCAGTGAACACCAGCTAAGGTATGGCTACACCTTC. Encoded protein: CASSEHQLRYGYTF.

This clone was seen more than once but under ten times. This chain joins TRBV18 and TRBJ2-5, with D perhaps matching TRBD1 or TRBD2 (6 bases each). Trimming removed 1 base from V and 2 bases from J, with 11 bases in between. This CDR3 contains 15 residues. CDR1 is KGHSH and CDR2 is LQKENI in the germline V gene. The CDR3 DNA reads TGTGCCAGCTCACCACGGGGGGCTAATCAAGAGACCCAGTACTTC. Amino acid sequence: CASSPRGANQETQYF. Full variable domain (remainder filled in from reference TRBV18 and TRBJ2-5): NAGVMQNPRHLVRRRGQEARLRCSPMKGHSHVYWYRQLPEEGLKFMVYLQKENIIDESGMPKERFSAEFPKEGPSILRIQQVVRGDSAAYFCASSPRGANQETQYFGPGTRLLVL.

The chain carries TRBV5-4 and TRBJ1-1; the D is unclear. The CDR3 spans 13 residues. With 4 bases removed from V and 5 bases from J, the gap between germline ends came to 12 bases. Looked up from germline, CDR1 is SGHNT and CDR2 is YYREEE (reference sequence). Here the CDR3 DNA reads TGTGCCAGCAGCCTAGAAAGATGGACTGAAGCTTTCTTT. It translates to CASSLERWTEAFF.

The rearrangement links TRBV4-1 to TRBJ2-1; 7 nucleotides agree with TRBD2. This CDR3 is 17 amino acids long. J was trimmed by 0 bases and V by 4 bases; bases with no gene match: 9. Germline-derived CDR1 and CDR2 are MGHRA and YSYEKL. The CDR3 spells CASSPRSSGDSYNEQFF. The CDR3 DNA sequence: TGCGCCAGCAGCCCCCGGTCTAGCGGCGACTCCTACAATGAGCAGTTCTTC.

V gene TRBV7-3 combines with J gene TRBJ1-6; TRBD1 might be the D (5 bases). The CDR3 is 16 amino acids. Trimming removed 0 bases at V and 9 bases at J, with 15 bases between. CDR1 is SGHTA, CDR2 FQGTGA, per germline. In DNA form, the CDR3 reads TGTGCCAGCAGCTTAACTAGCGCAGGGAGTGCTTCACCCCTCCACTTT. This gives the protein CASSLTSAGSASPLHF.

Details on this clone: Just one base apart from a much larger clone, this may be a read error. The V call is TRBV5-6, the J call TRBJ1-5; 7 bases line up with TRBD1. This CDR3 region has 17 residues. Germline V gene data show CDR1 as SGHDT and CDR2 as YYEEEE. CDR3 amino acids: CASSLAQGGWYNQSQHF. For the CDR3, the DNA is TGTGCCAGCAGCTTAGCGCAGGGGGGTTGGTACAATCAGTCCCAGCATTTT.

This clone came up many times. This chain uses TRBV27 with TRBJ2-1, with 8 nucleotides matching TRBD1. The CDR3 contains 16 residues. Unmatched junction bases numbered 14, after V lost 6 bases and J lost 7 bases. CDR1 and CDR2 from the germline V gene are MNHEY and SMNVEV (reference sequence). CDR3 sequence: CASRSLRTGLGNEQFF. Here the CDR3 DNA reads TGTGCCAGCAGGTCCCTCAGGACAGGGCTGGGAAATGAGCAGTTCTTC.

This chain joins TRBV7-2 and TRBJ2-2; TRBD2 might be the D (5 bases). Deletions cut 5 bases from V and 5 bases from J, with 15 bases between. Germline-derived CDR1 and CDR2 are SGHTA and FQGNSA. There are 15 residues in the CDR3. CDR3 sequence: CASSGGVPLTGELFF. CDR3 bases: TGTGCCAGCAGCGGAGGAGTCCCCCTGACCGGGGAGCTGTTTTTT.

V usage is TRBV7-2 and J usage is TRBJ2-1; D might be TRBD2 (5 bases). Germline-derived CDR1 and CDR2 are SGHTA and FQGNSA. The CDR3 consists of 14 residues. The V end was cut by 5 bases, the J end by 6 bases, with 14 bases between. The CDR3 spells CASSPQPAANEQFF. For the CDR3, the DNA is TGTGCCAGCAGCCCTCAACCAGCGGCCAATGAGCAGTTCTTC.

The chain uses TRBV7-6 and TRBJ2-7, with TRBD1 as a possible D gene (5 bases). The CDR3 runs to 13 residues. V lost 1 base and J lost 4, with 8 bases in between. CDR1 is SGHVS, CDR2 FNYEAQ, per germline. The CDR3 bases are TGTGCCAGCAGCTTAGGGACAACTTACGAGCAGTACTTC. Protein sequence: CASSLGTTYEQYF.

This chain uses TRBV5-4 with TRBJ1-4; D is unclear. Trimming removed 6 bases from V and 5 bases from J, with 14 bases in between. The CDR3 runs 14 residues. The germline V gene encodes CDR1 SGHNT and CDR2 YYREEE (reference sequence). CDR3 sequence (DNA): TGTGCCAGCACGGAACAGCCTTCGAATGAAAAACTGTTTTTT. Protein: CASTEQPSNEKLFF.

V gene TRBV11-2 combines with J gene TRBJ1-2; 10 bases are shared with TRBD1. V lost 3 bases, J lost 4 bases, and 5 bases stayed unmatched. There are 15 residues in the CDR3. Germline CDR1 is SGHAT and CDR2 is FQNNGV. As DNA, the CDR3 is TGTGCCAGCAGCTTCGGACAGGGGGGTAGCTATGGCTACACCTTC. It codes for CASSFGQGGSYGYTF. Full variable domain (rest looked up from reference TRBV11-2 and TRBJ1-2): EAGVAQSPRYKIIEKRQSVAFWCNPISGHATLYWYQQILGQGPKLLIQFQNNGVVDDSQLPKDRFSAERLKGVDSTLKIQPAKLEDSAVYLCASSFGQGGSYGYTFGSGTRLTVV.

The rearrangement links TRBV7-2 to TRBJ2-3, with TRBD1 matching 7 bases. Trimming took 0 bases from V and 1 from J; bases not matched to a gene: 4. The CDR3 extends over 16 amino acids. Germline-derived CDR1 and CDR2 are SGHTA and FQGNSA. This CDR3 is CASSLASQGGTDTQYF. Written as DNA, the CDR3 is TGTGCCAGCAGCTTAGCTTCCCAGGGGGGCACAGATACGCAGTATTTT.

J is TRBJ2-2 and V is TRBV27, with TRBD1 identical over 9 bases. This CDR3 has 15 residues. Germline V lookup: CDR1 MNHEY, CDR2 SMNVEV (reference sequence). V was pared by 4 bases and J by 4 bases, with 4 bases of the junction left unmatched. The CDR3 loop reads CASSSQGAGTGELFF. Written as DNA, the CDR3 is TGTGCCAGCAGTTCACAGGGGGCGGGCACCGGGGAGCTGTTTTTT.

This clone was seen only a few times. The rearrangement joins TRBV18 to TRBJ2-2; tentatively, D is TRBD1 (6 bases). There are 16 residues in the CDR3. Trimming pared 3 bases from V and 1 base from J, leaving 12 bases between. Germline CDR1 is KGHSH and CDR2 is LQKENI. CDR3 sequence (DNA): TGTGCCAGCTCACCGGCCTGGGGACAGAACACCGGGGAGCTGTTTTTT. This translates into CASSPAWGQNTGELFF.

The rearrangement links TRBV10-2 to TRBJ1-1, with 7 bases fitting TRBD1. Germline-derived CDR1 and CDR2 are WSHSY and SAAADI. V was pared by 8 bases and J by 7 bases, with 10 bases of the junction left unmatched. The CDR3 sequence is 13 residues long. The CDR3 DNA reads TGCGCCAGCCTCATCACAGGGGAAGGTGAAGCTTTCTTT. Translating it yields CASLITGEGEAFF.

This clone came up once. The chain is built from TRBV18 and TRBJ1-4; D is undetermined. Between the trimmed V and J ends, which lost 2 bases and 4 bases, there was a span of 5 bases. Looked up from germline, CDR1 is KGHSH and CDR2 is LQKENI. The CDR3 runs 13 residues. The CDR3 protein is CASSPYGNEKLFF. The CDR3 DNA is TGTGCCAGCTCACCATACGGTAATGAAAAACTGTTTTTT.

The chain uses TRBV5-8 and TRBJ1-5; TRBD1 matches 8 bases. J lost 5 bases, V lost 4 bases, and 8 bases had no gene match. Germline CDR1 and CDR2: SGHTS and YDEGEE. This CDR3 contains 15 residues. CDR3 bases: TGTGCCAGCAGCCGTCCGGGACAGGAACATCAGCCCCAGCATTTT. Its protein is CASSRPGQEHQPQHF.

This clone was seen a single time. The chain employs TRBV6-1 and TRBJ2-5, with 8 positions matching TRBD2. From germline, CDR1 is MNHNS and CDR2 SASEGT. The junction had 12 bases not matched to a gene; V was cut back by 4 bases and J by 5 bases. CDR3 length: 16 residues. In nucleotides, the CDR3 is TGTGCCAGCAGTGTATCCCCCGGGGGGGGTGGGGAGACCCAGTACTTC. Translation gives CASSVSPGGGGETQYF.

As regards this clone: A read error may account for a junction end that differs from germline. V is TRBV7-9 and J is TRBJ1-2; 8 bases line up with TRBD1. There are 19 residues in the CDR3. The V gene's germline CDR1 is SEHNR and CDR2 FQNEAQ (reference sequence). CDR3 protein: CASSSLPNNLGQGNDGYTF. The CDR3 DNA reads TGTGCCAGCAGCTCCCTACCAAACAACCTCGGACAGGGTAACGATGGCTACACCTTC.

This chain connects TRBV14 to TRBJ2-7; D not resolved. Trimming shortened V by 7 bases and J by 5 bases, and 15 bases separated the two germline ends. Germline V gene sequence: CDR1 SGHDN, CDR2 FVKESK. There are 13 residues in the CDR3. The DNA for the CDR3 is TGTGCCAGCATCGCCGAGCAGAACGACGAGCAGTACTTC. As protein: CASIAEQNDEQYF.

The chain combines TRBV5-6 with TRBJ1-1; the match to TRBD1 covers 10 bases. CDR3 length: 15 amino acids. V shed 1 base, J shed 5 bases, and the junction held 5 bases outside the gene matches. Germline V gene lookup returns CDR1 SGHDT and CDR2 YYEEEE. The CDR3, as DNA: TGTGCCAGCAGCTTGCCCGGGACAGGGGAAACTGAAGCTTTCTTT. Translation gives CASSLPGTGETEAFF.

The chain recombines TRBV10-3 with TRBJ2-1; 9 bases fit TRBD2. The trim removed 6 bases at V and 6 bases at J, leaving 9 bases unmatched. The CDR3 consists of 15 residues. Germline CDR1 ENHRY, CDR2 SYGVKD. The CDR3 region is CAISKGGGAVNEQFF. The CDR3 coding sequence is TGTGCCATCAGCAAAGGCGGGGGGGCGGTCAATGAGCAGTTCTTC.

In this sample, this clone is medium-sized. V is TRBV4-1 and J is TRBJ1-3; D is unclear. V lost 4 bases and J lost 3, with 16 bases in between. The V gene's germline CDR1 is MGHRA and CDR2 YSYEKL. This CDR3 region has 16 residues. The CDR3 region is CASSPRTRQDGNTIYF. CDR3 nucleotide sequence: TGCGCCAGCAGCCCAAGAACCCGTCAGGATGGAAACACCATATATTTT.

J is TRBJ2-1 and V is TRBV5-4, with 11 nucleotides matching TRBD2. Germline values: CDR1 SGHNT, CDR2 YYREEE (reference sequence). The junction had 2 bases not matched to a gene; V was cut back by 2 bases and J by 4 bases. This CDR3 is 15 amino acids long. CDR3 loop: CASSFGLAGYNEQFF. The CDR3 DNA is TGTGCCAGCAGCTTTGGACTAGCGGGTTACAATGAGCAGTTCTTC.

The chain has TRBV7-2 and TRBJ2-7; 12 nucleotides line up with TRBD1. CDR3 length: 19 residues. The V gene end was trimmed by 4 bases and the J gene end by 0 bases; junction bases not matched to a gene: 13. Germline loops: CDR1 SGHTA, CDR2 FQGNSA. CDR3 amino acids: CASSSPNRDRGRISYEQYF. Written as DNA, the CDR3 is TGTGCCAGCAGCTCCCCTAACCGGGACAGGGGGCGAATCTCCTACGAGCAGTACTTC.